The 19 T cell receptor beta chains below all came from one sample that was sequenced in a study of blood T cell repertoires in COVID-19. Libraries were prepared by immunoSEQ multiplex PCR; TCRdb keeps only in-frame clonotypes and omits some of them. The repertoire holds about 150,000 clones, around 85% seen once, with more than 2% in the top ten. The specimen sequenced was peripheral blood. The receptor set was obtained from a woman in her 70s with acute or convalescent COVID-19.

Comments on this clone: One junction end disagrees with the germline gene, perhaps due to a read error. The genes are TRBV7-7 and TRBJ2-1; D ambiguous. From germline, CDR1 is SSHAT and CDR2 FNYEAQ (reference sequence). The length of the CDR3 is 14 residues. The CDR3 region is CASSLGLAGNEQFF. CDR3 in DNA: TGTGCTAGCAGCTTAGGTTTAGCTGGCAATGAGCAGTTCTTC.

This clone occurred once. The chain links TRBV18 to TRBJ1-6; 9 positions match TRBD1. The germline CDR1 and CDR2 sequences are KGHSH and LQKENI. Unmatched junction bases numbered 12, after V lost 1 base and J lost 5 bases. CDR3 length equals 19 residues. The CDR3 spells CASSPRILDRGGNNSPLHF. In DNA, the CDR3 is TGTGCCAGCTCACCACGGATCTTAGACAGGGGGGGAAATAATTCACCCCTCCACTTT.

This clone was seen only once. CDR3 nucleotides: TGTGCCAGTAGTATAGATTTCGTTGGGGGCCTGAACACCGGGGAGCTGTTTTTT. This codes for CASSIDFVGGLNTGELFF. This sequence joins TRBV19 and TRBJ2-2, with a weak D call TRBD1 (6 bases). From germline, CDR1 is LNHDA and CDR2 SQIVND (reference sequence). There are 18 residues in the CDR3. The V end was cut by 0 bases, the J end by 1 base, with 15 bases between.

This clone has more than one count but fewer than ten. The gene calls are TRBV9 and TRBJ1-3, with D perhaps matching TRBD1 (6 bases). From germline, CDR1 is SGDLS and CDR2 YYNGEE. This CDR3 has 13 amino acids. The V end lost 6 bases, the J end lost 2 bases, and 9 bases lay between the germline ends. The CDR3 here is CASTGTPGNTIYF. The CDR3 DNA reads as TGTGCCAGCACTGGGACACCTGGAAACACCATATATTTT.

The chain has TRBV28 and TRBJ2-7; 7 nucleotides align to TRBD1. The CDR3 is 20 residues long. With V trimmed by 5 bases and J by 0 bases, 22 bases remained unmatched. Germline CDR1 MDHEN, CDR2 SYDVKM. The CDR3 coding sequence is TGTGCCAGCAGTGTCGCGGTTTACCCTTTTTTAGGACAGGACTCCTACGAGCAGTACGTC. Translated: CASSVAVYPFLGQDSYEQYV.

The chain has TRBV6-2 or TRBV6-3 and TRBJ1-2; D is possibly TRBD1 (6 bases). V was clipped by 0 bases and J by 0 bases, with 14 bases between them. Germline V gene lookup returns CDR1 MNHEY and CDR2 SVGEGT. The CDR3 consists of 17 residues. The CDR3 DNA follows: TGTGCCAGCAGTTACTCCTACAAGGGGGTTCCTAACTATGGCTACACCTTC. Protein sequence: CASSYSYKGVPNYGYTF.

The V call is TRBV6-2 or TRBV6-3, the J call TRBJ2-1; D gene uncertain. The CDR3 consists of 14 residues. The germline V gene has CDR1 MNHEY and CDR2 SVGEGT. V dropped 6 bases and J dropped 5 bases, with 14 bases sitting between them. The CDR3 reads CASSPGTVNNEQFF. The CDR3 bases are TGTGCCAGCAGCCCGGGCACGGTAAACAATGAGCAGTTCTTC.

This clone was observed once. The chain links TRBV7-9 to TRBJ1-5, with D unresolved. From germline, CDR1 is SEHNR and CDR2 FQNEAQ (reference sequence). CDR3 length equals 15 residues. Trimming removed 3 bases from V and 2 bases from J, with 11 bases in between. The CDR3 DNA reads as TGTGCCAGCAGCTTCGGGGAGGTTGGCAATCAGCCCCAGCATTTT. This codes for CASSFGEVGNQPQHF.

The sample holds one count of this clone. V usage is TRBV6-5 and J usage is TRBJ1-6, with D possibly being TRBD1 (5 bases). The ends were cut back, 2 bases at V and 8 bases at J, with 16 bases in the middle. CDR1 and CDR2 (germline): MNHEY, SVGAGI. This CDR3 region has 16 residues. CDR3 protein: CASSYQVQGTDSPLHF. CDR3 DNA: TGTGCCAGCAGTTACCAGGTTCAGGGCACGGATTCACCCCTCCACTTT.

The CDR3: CASSDRGVQETQYF. CDR3 bases: TGTGCCAGCAGTGACCGGGGGGTCCAAGAGACCCAGTACTTC. The chain joins TRBV5-4 to TRBJ2-5; 7 bases fit TRBD2. The CDR3 runs 14 residues. The germline V gene has CDR1 SGHNT and CDR2 YYREEE (reference sequence). Germline trimming cut 5 bases from V and 1 base from J; bases unmatched to any gene: 5.

This chain links TRBV14 with TRBJ2-3; 10 bases map to TRBD1. Germline-derived CDR1 and CDR2 are SGHDN and FVKESK. The CDR3 is 15 residues long. The V segment lost 5 bases and the J segment 5 bases; nucleotides outside the gene matches: 7. CDR3 sequence reads: CASSWTGGRLDTQYF. Written as DNA, the CDR3 is TGTGCCAGCAGCTGGACAGGGGGAAGGTTAGATACGCAGTATTTT.

This chain uses TRBV18 with TRBJ2-1; a possible D gene is TRBD2 (7 bases). The CDR3 is 17 residues long. V lost 3 bases to trimming and J lost 0 bases, with 15 bases between them. Germline V gives CDR1 KGHSH, CDR2 LQKENI. The CDR3 coding sequence is TGTGCCAGCTCACCTCGAAGGGGGGGGAGCTCCTACAATGAGCAGTTCTTC. It is translated as CASSPRRGGSSYNEQFF.

J is TRBJ1-5 and V is TRBV19, with 8 bases aligning to TRBD1. The CDR3 totals 17 residues. Germline CDR1 LNHDA, CDR2 SQIVND (reference sequence). The V gene end was trimmed by 4 bases and the J gene end by 1 base; junction bases not matched to a gene: 9. CDR3 bases: TGTGCCAGTAGTAGACTAGACAGGGGAGAAAGCAATCAGCCCCAGCATTTT. It yields the protein CASSRLDRGESNQPQHF.

This sequence joins TRBV4-1 and TRBJ2-5; D might be TRBD1 (5 bases). The CDR3 runs 16 residues. Per the germline V gene, CDR1 is MGHRA and CDR2 is YSYEKL. The V gene lost 1 base and the J gene lost 4 bases, with 16 bases spanning the gap. The CDR3 region has the DNA TGCGCCAGCAGCCAAGGGAATACCAGACAGTCAGAGACCCAGTACTTC. Its protein product is CASSQGNTRQSETQYF.

V and J are TRBV9 and TRBJ1-1; 7 bases are a match to TRBD1. The CDR3 loop spans 16 amino acids. Trimming took 3 bases from V and 2 from J; bases not matched to a gene: 10. CDR1 and CDR2 (germline): SGDLS, YYNGEE. CDR3 in amino acids: CASSAPRGTANTEAFF. CDR3 in DNA: TGTGCCAGCAGCGCCCCTCGGGGGACAGCAAACACTGAAGCTTTCTTT.

The chain combines TRBV28 with TRBJ1-2; no clear D. V shed 5 bases and J shed 0 bases, with 10 bases lying between them. This CDR3 is 14 amino acids long. From germline, CDR1 is MDHEN and CDR2 SYDVKM. CDR3 bases: TGTGCCAGCAGTCGGAGGGAAACTAACTATGGCTACACCTTC. As protein: CASSRRETNYGYTF.

V gene TRBV7-2 combines with J gene TRBJ1-6; tentatively, D is TRBD1 (6 bases). Germline-derived CDR1 and CDR2 are SGHTA and FQGNSA. V was pared by 5 bases and J by 9 bases, with 14 bases between. The CDR3 consists of 14 residues. CDR3 nucleotide sequence: TGTGCCAGCAGCCTCTGGGGGGGCTTTTCACCCCTCCACTTT. Translation: CASSLWGGFSPLHF.

The chain couples TRBV19 to TRBJ2-3; D is unresolved. V lost 5 bases and J lost 4, with 22 bases in between. This CDR3 has 17 residues. Germline-derived CDR1 and CDR2 are LNHDA and SQIVND (reference sequence). As DNA, the CDR3 is TGTGCCAGTAGTCCCTACGCCGCGGCTCCTTACGCAGATACGCAGTATTTT. Protein product: CASSPYAAAPYADTQYF.

The J gene is TRBJ2-3, the V gene TRBV7-6; the match to TRBD2 covers 7 bases. CDR1 is SGHVS and CDR2 is FNYEAQ in the germline V gene. The CDR3 is 14 residues long. The J segment lost 2 bases and the V segment lost 8 bases, leaving 7 bases of the junction unmatched. DNA for the CDR3: TGTGCCAGCGGGGGGGGACGCCCCACAGATACGCAGTATTTT. It specifies CASGGGRPTDTQYF. Together with reference TRBV7-6 and TRBJ2-3, the CDR3 gives the full variable domain: GAGVSQSPRYKVTKRGQDVALRCDPISGHVSLYWYRQALGQGPEFLTYFNYEAQQDKSGLPNDRFSAERPEGSISTLTIQRTEQRDSAMYRCASGGGRPTDTQYFGPGTRLTVL.